Reported below is one T cell receptor (beta chain). Germline values: CDR1 MNHEY, CDR2 SVGAGI. With 6 bases clipped from V and 4 bases from J, the junction kept 9 bases outside the gene matches. This CDR3 contains 15 residues. The record originates from a study of control samples from healthy donors and cancer patients. Profiling relied on immunoSEQ multiplex PCR, and the TCRdb table lists in-frame clones only, not all of them. The sample consists of approximately 150,000 clones, 90% to 95% of them appearing once. The chain couples TRBV6-5 to TRBJ1-5; 7 nucleotides align to TRBD1. The receptor was isolated from a man in his forties in good health. Sequenced: blood. CDR3 region: CASRRQGDPNQPQHF. In DNA form, the CDR3 reads TGTGCCAGCAGGAGACAGGGTGATCCGAATCAGCCCCAGCATTTT.